This T cell receptor (beta chain) comes out of a study of blood T cell repertoires in COVID-19. Study-wide context: T cells, B-cell-depleted T cells, or PBMCs supplied cDNA or gDNA.

This clone was picked up a small number of times. There are 13 residues in the CDR3. Trimming pared 0 bases from V and 6 bases from J, leaving 10 bases between. CDR1 SGHRS and CDR2 YFSETQ come from the germline V gene. Sequenced by immunoSEQ multiplex PCR; TCRdb stores in-frame clones only, minus some. This table holds about 300,000 clones, roughly 86% found once. Material for sequencing was PBMCs or T cells enriched from blood (not recorded which). The receptor was isolated from a woman in her forties or fifties who had been exposed to COVID-19. The chain uses TRBV5-1 and TRBJ2-7, with D possibly TRBD1 on 5 matching bases. The CDR3 nucleotides read TGCGCCAGCAGCTTGGTAAGGGGATTCGAGCAGTACTTC. It codes for CASSLVRGFEQYF. Variable domain in full (rest from reference TRBV5-1 and TRBJ2-7): KAGVTQTPRYLIKTRGQQVTLSCSPISGHRSVSWYQQTPGQGLQFLFEYFSETQRNKGNFPGRFSGRQFSNSRSEMNVSTLELGDSALYLCASSLVRGFEQYFGPGTRLTVT.